These T cell receptor beta chains were read from a single sample in a study of cytomegalovirus exposure and HLA in healthy donors. Produced via immunoSEQ multiplex PCR; TCRdb's table is partial and in-frame only. In the table there are some 200,000 clones, approximately 90% of which are singletons. What was sequenced was PBMCs. These receptors came from a woman aged 18-35 years in good health and CMV-seronegative. Each CDR3 is given with its conserved first and last residue. The order of the fields is D gene, clone size, J gene, V gene, CDR3 DNA, CDR3 protein. A D gene is named only where the DNA matches it firmly. Size is omitted from some rows. Given values are once, few, many or a class for expanded clones.

d_gene: .; abundance: .; j_gene: TRBJ1-1; v_gene: TRBV5-1; CDR3nt: TGCGCCAGCAGCTTTGTAGGGGCGTTCACTGAAGCTTTCTTT; CDR3aa: CASSFVGAFTEAFF
d_gene: .; abundance: .; j_gene: TRBJ2-2; v_gene: TRBV9; CDR3nt: TGTGCCAGCAGCCCCCATCCTTCGAGGGCAGGGGAGCTGTTTTTT; CDR3aa: CASSPHPSRAGELFF
d_gene: .; abundance: .; j_gene: TRBJ2-5; v_gene: TRBV10-3; CDR3nt: TGTGCCATCAGTCCCGGGGACAGGGGACTAGCTCGGGAGACCCAGTACTTC; CDR3aa: CAISPGDRGLARETQYF
d_gene: .; abundance: .; j_gene: TRBJ2-2; v_gene: TRBV7-2; CDR3nt: TGTGCCAGCAGCGCAGCCTTTTGGCGAGGTGGCCCCGGGGAGCTGTTTTTT; CDR3aa: CASSAAFWRGGPGELFF
d_gene: .; abundance: few; j_gene: TRBJ2-1; v_gene: TRBV4-1; CDR3nt: TGCGCCAGCAGCCAAGAAGGCGGGTGTGAGCAGTTCTTC; CDR3aa: CASSQEGGCEQFF
d_gene: .; abundance: .; j_gene: TRBJ1-5; v_gene: TRBV18; CDR3nt: TGTGCCAGCTCACCAAGGGAGGGTACGGAGCCCCAGCATTTT; CDR3aa: CASSPREGTEPQHF
d_gene: TRBD1; abundance: .; j_gene: TRBJ2-5; v_gene: TRBV29-1; CDR3nt: TGCAGCGTTGACGGCAGGGGGCTCCAAGAGACCCAGTACTTC; CDR3aa: CSVDGRGLQETQYF
d_gene: TRBD2; abundance: .; j_gene: TRBJ2-7; v_gene: TRBV6-1; CDR3nt: TGTGCCAGCAGGGGGACTAGCGGTTACGAGCAGTACTTC; CDR3aa: CASRGTSGYEQYF
d_gene: TRBD1; abundance: .; j_gene: TRBJ2-7; v_gene: TRBV6-4; CDR3nt: TGTGCCAGCAGTGAAGTAGGGGGACAGGGGGTTTACGAGCAGTACTTC; CDR3aa: CASSEVGGQGVYEQYF
d_gene: .; abundance: .; j_gene: TRBJ2-3; v_gene: TRBV4-1; CDR3nt: TGCGCCAGCAGCCAAGTACTAGGACCCACAGATACGCAGTATTTT; CDR3aa: CASSQVLGPTDTQYF
d_gene: TRBD1; abundance: .; j_gene: TRBJ1-1; v_gene: TRBV6-5; CDR3nt: TGTGCCAGCAGTTACCGGGACAGGGACACTGAAGCTTTCTTT; CDR3aa: CASSYRDRDTEAFF
d_gene: .; abundance: once; j_gene: TRBJ2-2; v_gene: TRBV7-2; CDR3nt: TGTGCCAGCAGCTGGGGAGCGTATTACCGGGACACCGGGGAGCTGTTTTTT; CDR3aa: CASSWGAYYRDTGELFF
d_gene: TRBD1; abundance: .; j_gene: TRBJ2-1; v_gene: TRBV18; CDR3nt: TGTGCCAGCTCACCCGGGACAGGGGCAGTAGGACATGAGCAGTTCTTC; CDR3aa: CASSPGTGAVGHEQFF
d_gene: TRBD2; abundance: .; j_gene: TRBJ2-7; v_gene: TRBV4-3; CDR3nt: TGCGCCAGCAGCCAAGCTCCAGGGAGGGTGTCCTACGAGCAGTACTTC; CDR3aa: CASSQAPGRVSYEQYF
d_gene: .; abundance: .; j_gene: TRBJ1-4; v_gene: TRBV4-1; CDR3nt: TGCGCCAGCAGAACAAGAATCACAGGCGGTCGCGTTGACGAAAAACTGTTTTTT; CDR3aa: CASRTRITGGRVDEKLFF
d_gene: .; abundance: .; j_gene: TRBJ1-1; v_gene: TRBV2; CDR3nt: TGTGCCAGCAGGGCAGGGGAAACTACTGAAGCTTTCTTT; CDR3aa: CASRAGETTEAFF
d_gene: .; abundance: .; j_gene: TRBJ1-5; v_gene: TRBV5-1; CDR3nt: TGCGCCAGCGCCTTAAACGGGGGCAATCAGCCCCAGCATTTT; CDR3aa: CASALNGGNQPQHF
d_gene: .; abundance: .; j_gene: TRBJ1-6; v_gene: TRBV9; CDR3nt: TGTGCCAGCAGCGTCACCATGTCAGGGGATTCACCCCTCCACTTT; CDR3aa: CASSVTMSGDSPLHF
d_gene: TRBD1; abundance: .; j_gene: TRBJ1-3; v_gene: TRBV10-3; CDR3nt: TGTGCCATCAGCATAACAGGGGGCGGGAACACCATATATTTT; CDR3aa: CAISITGGGNTIYF
d_gene: .; abundance: .; j_gene: TRBJ2-7; v_gene: TRBV9; CDR3nt: TGTGCCAGCAGCGTAGCCAGCCAGGACGAGCAGTACTTC; CDR3aa: CASSVASQDEQYF
d_gene: TRBD2; abundance: .; j_gene: TRBJ2-2; v_gene: TRBV6-6; CDR3nt: TGTGCCAGCAGTTCAGGGCGGGGGGGCTTCGCCGGGGAGCTGTTTTTT; CDR3aa: CASSSGRGGFAGELFF
d_gene: .; abundance: once; j_gene: TRBJ2-2; v_gene: TRBV7-2; CDR3nt: TGTGCCAGCAGCTTAGGGCAGGCTGAGAACACCGGGGAGCTGTTTTTT; CDR3aa: CASSLGQAENTGELFF
d_gene: TRBD2; abundance: .; j_gene: TRBJ2-1; v_gene: TRBV11-2; CDR3nt: TGTGCCAGCAGCTCCCTAAGGACTAGCGGGAGGGTAACTTACAATGAGCAGTTCTTC; CDR3aa: CASSSLRTSGRVTYNEQFF
d_gene: TRBD1; abundance: .; j_gene: TRBJ2-7; v_gene: TRBV2; CDR3nt: TGTGCCAGCAGCGCAGCACAGGGGTACGAGCAGTACTTC; CDR3aa: CASSAAQGYEQYF
d_gene: TRBD1; abundance: .; j_gene: TRBJ1-4; v_gene: TRBV7-2; CDR3nt: TGTGCCAGCAGCCCGGGACAGGGTCGGGAAAAACTGTTTTTT; CDR3aa: CASSPGQGREKLFF
d_gene: TRBD2; abundance: .; j_gene: TRBJ2-3; v_gene: TRBV7-8; CDR3nt: TGTGCCAGCAGCTGGCGGGGGGGCCTACAATGGGATACGCAGTATTTT; CDR3aa: CASSWRGGLQWDTQYF
d_gene: .; abundance: once; j_gene: TRBJ2-7; v_gene: TRBV27; CDR3nt: TGTGCCAGCAGTCTAGGACAACTTGAGGAGCAGTACTTC; CDR3aa: CASSLGQLEEQYF
d_gene: TRBD1; abundance: .; j_gene: TRBJ1-3; v_gene: TRBV9; CDR3nt: TGTGCCAGCAGCCTCTTGGACAGGGAGAGATCCTCTGGAAACACCATATATTTT; CDR3aa: CASSLLDRERSSGNTIYF
d_gene: TRBD1; abundance: .; j_gene: TRBJ1-5; v_gene: TRBV6-1; CDR3nt: TGTGCCAGCAGTGAAGGGACAGGGGATAGCAATCAGCCCCAGCATTTT; CDR3aa: CASSEGTGDSNQPQHF
d_gene: TRBD1; abundance: .; j_gene: TRBJ2-7; v_gene: TRBV6-1; CDR3nt: TGTGCCAGCAGCTGGACAGGGCCTTATGATGGCGAGCAGTACTTC; CDR3aa: CASSWTGPYDGEQYF
d_gene: .; abundance: .; j_gene: TRBJ2-6; v_gene: TRBV5-1; CDR3nt: TGCGCCAGCAGCTCCGACAGTGGGGCCAACGTCCTGACTTTC; CDR3aa: CASSSDSGANVLTF
d_gene: TRBD1; abundance: .; j_gene: TRBJ1-5; v_gene: TRBV7-9; CDR3nt: TGTGCCAGCAGTATTTCCAGGGGGAATCAGCCCCAGCATTTT; CDR3aa: CASSISRGNQPQHF
d_gene: TRBD1; abundance: .; j_gene: TRBJ1-4; v_gene: TRBV7-9; CDR3nt: TGTGCCAGCAGCTTCGGGCAGGGGGGAGAAAAACTGTTTTTT; CDR3aa: CASSFGQGGEKLFF
d_gene: TRBD1; abundance: .; j_gene: TRBJ2-3; v_gene: TRBV29-1; CDR3nt: TGCAGCATTTCCCGGGACAGGGGAACAGATACGCAGTATTTT; CDR3aa: CSISRDRGTDTQYF
d_gene: TRBD1; abundance: .; j_gene: TRBJ2-7; v_gene: TRBV27; CDR3nt: TGTGCCAGCAGTTTAGAGTCCGGGACAGGGTTGGACGAGCAGTACTTC; CDR3aa: CASSLESGTGLDEQYF
d_gene: .; abundance: .; j_gene: TRBJ2-1; v_gene: TRBV11-2; CDR3nt: TGTGCCAGCAGCTCCTTCTCCCAGACTCGTTCCTACAATGAGCAGTTCTTC; CDR3aa: CASSSFSQTRSYNEQFF
d_gene: .; abundance: .; j_gene: TRBJ2-7; v_gene: TRBV7-9; CDR3nt: TGTGCCAGCAGCTTAGAGTCTAGCGTCTCCTACGAGCAGTACTTC; CDR3aa: CASSLESSVSYEQYF
d_gene: TRBD2; abundance: .; j_gene: TRBJ2-1; v_gene: TRBV7-9; CDR3nt: TGTGCCAGCAGCCTTGGAATACTAGCGGGAGACCTCTCCTACAATGAGCAGTTCTTC; CDR3aa: CASSLGILAGDLSYNEQFF
d_gene: .; abundance: .; j_gene: TRBJ2-1; v_gene: TRBV15; CDR3nt: TGTGCCACCAGCAGAGATCTCCGGAATGAGCAGTTCTTC; CDR3aa: CATSRDLRNEQFF
d_gene: TRBD2; abundance: once; j_gene: TRBJ2-7; v_gene: TRBV27; CDR3nt: TGTGCCAGCCGGGTACCACATCGGACTAGCGGTTTATCTGATAGTACTGCTGGCTACGAGCAGTACTTC; CDR3aa: CASRVPHRTSGLSDSTAGYEQYF
d_gene: .; abundance: few; j_gene: TRBJ2-1; v_gene: TRBV11-2; CDR3nt: TGTGCCAGCAGCCCCGGACTTAAATACAATGAGCAGTTCTTC; CDR3aa: CASSPGLKYNEQFF
d_gene: TRBD2; abundance: once; j_gene: TRBJ2-7; v_gene: TRBV11-3; CDR3nt: TGTGCCAGCAGCTTGGGACTAGCTTACGAGCAGTACTTC; CDR3aa: CASSLGLAYEQYF
d_gene: TRBD1; abundance: .; j_gene: TRBJ1-2; v_gene: TRBV6-5; CDR3nt: TGTGCCAGCACCAGGGACAGGGGGTGGAGTGGCTACACCTTC; CDR3aa: CASTRDRGWSGYTF